This T cell receptor (beta chain) was sequenced for a study of cytomegalovirus exposure and HLA in healthy donors. Both 60 Vbeta primers and 13 Jbeta primers went into the PCR. Sequencing was performed with immunoSEQ multiplex PCR; in TCRdb, only in-frame clones are kept and a portion is missing. In the table there are roughly 140,000 clones, 60% to 85% of which are singletons. V lost 5 bases, J lost 1 base, and 24 bases lay in between. Germline loops: CDR1 PRHDT, CDR2 FYEKMQ (reference sequence). The CDR3 has 18 amino acids. This clone was detected once. The V and J genes are TRBV13 and TRBJ2-7; D is possibly TRBD2 (5 bases). This receptor was obtained from a man in his forties or fifties in good health and CMV-seropositive. What was sequenced was PBMCs. The CDR3 coding sequence is TGTGCCAGCAGCGTACGCAGGATCCGGACTCAAGGGTCCTACGAGCAGTACTTC. It yields the protein CASSVRRIRTQGSYEQYF.